This entry lists 28 T cell receptor beta chains sequenced from one sample in a study of post-analysis software for immune sequencing data. Study-wide points: In patients, TRBV5-6, TRBV5-1 and TRBV20-1 belonged to five TRBV segments found more frequently than in controls.

The antigens for these receptors are not known. The authors incorporated unique molecular identifiers into the TCR beta cDNA libraries. TCRdb redid the calling of the PCR reads with MiXCR, one entry per CDR3 protein. The sample carries roughly 600,000 distinct CDR3 sequences, 44% recorded once. What was sequenced was blood. These TCRs come from a girl aged 10 to 17 with multiple sclerosis.

This clonotype was seen only once. This sequence may be a read error, since a much larger clone differs from it by one base. The chain recombines TRBV4-1 with TRBJ2-7, with a possible D match to TRBD1 (6 bases). The J call may be in error: the DNA end matches TRBJ2-5 better. The CDR3 spans 14 residues. Germline V gene lookup returns CDR1 MGHRA and CDR2 YSYEKL. CDR3 sequence: CASSPTGSEETQYF. CDR3 DNA: TGCGCCAGCAGCCCCACAGGGAGTGAGGAGACCCAGTACTTC.

This clonotype showed up just a few times. This rearrangement joins TRBV12-3 or TRBV12-4 to TRBJ2-5; the D gene could be TRBD1 or TRBD2 (10 bases each). The J call may be in error: the DNA end matches TRBJ2-7 better. The CDR3 spans 23 residues. This chain's CDR3 is CASSLAWWTGGAAGGPIDYEQYF. CDR3 bases: TGTGCCAGCAGTTTAGCGTGGTGGACAGGGGGGGCAGCGGGAGGGCCAATCGACTACGAGCAGTACTTC.

This chain connects TRBV27 to TRBJ1-6; D is possibly TRBD1 (5 bases). The CDR3 length is 13 residues. Germline V CDR1 and CDR2: MNHEY, SMNVEV (reference sequence). V was pared by 6 bases and J by 10 bases, with 13 bases between. The CDR3 spells CASRMAGRSPLHF. The DNA of the CDR3 is TGTGCCAGCAGAATGGCAGGGAGATCACCCCTCCACTTT.

This chain joins TRBV5-1 and TRBJ2-3; D gene unclear. V was shortened by 2 bases and J by 6 bases, with 16 bases between the two germline ends. This CDR3 region has 15 residues. The germline CDR1 and CDR2 sequences are SGHRS and YFSETQ. The CDR3 reads CASSLGGAVVDTQYF. The CDR3 bases are TGCGCCAGCAGCTTAGGCGGAGCAGTAGTGGATACGCAGTATTTT.

This clonotype was detected only a few times. The chain recombines TRBV12-3 or TRBV12-4 with TRBJ2-6, with unresolved D. The length of the CDR3 is 13 residues. The V end lost 6 bases, the J end lost 0 bases, and 3 bases lay between the germline ends. This CDR3 reads CASRVSGANVLTF. CDR3 nucleotides: TGTGCCAGCAGGGTCTCTGGGGCCAACGTCCTGACTTTC.

J is TRBJ2-1 and V is TRBV7-7; D is perhaps TRBD1 or TRBD2 (7 bases each). This CDR3 has 15 residues. In germline, CDR1 is SSHAT, CDR2 FNYEAQ (reference sequence). Trimming took 8 bases from V and 4 from J, leaving 18 bases between them. This chain's CDR3 is CASATGRGRYNEQFF. CDR3 in DNA: TGTGCCAGCGCCACTGGGAGGGGGCGTTACAATGAGCAGTTCTTC.

This clonotype was seen a few times. V gene TRBV6-4 combines with J gene TRBJ1-3; D is unclear. This CDR3 contains 15 residues. V lost 8 bases and J 4 bases, leaving 18 bases between the germline ends. Germline assignment: CDR1 MRHNA and CDR2 SNTAGT. CDR3 bases: TGTGCCAGCCGTTACGTAACAGCCCCCGGAAACACCATATATTTT. It specifies CASRYVTAPGNTIYF.

V gene TRBV6-2 or TRBV6-3 combines with J gene TRBJ2-4, with TRBD1 identical over 9 bases. The CDR3 loop spans 14 amino acids. Per germline, CDR1 MNHEY and CDR2 SVGEGT. V gave up 4 bases and J gave up 13 bases; unmatched junction bases: 11. The CDR3 DNA reads as TGTGCCAGCAGTTCCGGACAGGGGTCGAGAGAGCAGTACTTC. Amino acid sequence: CASSSGQGSREQYF.

The chain combines TRBV11-3 with TRBJ2-2, with unresolved D. V shed 2 bases and J shed 9 bases, with 13 bases lying between them. In germline, CDR1 is SGHNT, CDR2 YENEEA. The CDR3 contains 14 residues. CDR3 protein: CASSLSRLNWELFF. DNA of the CDR3: TGTGCCAGCAGCTTAAGCCGGCTTAATTGGGAGCTGTTTTTT.

The V call is TRBV12-3 or TRBV12-4, the J call TRBJ2-3; 14 bases map to TRBD2. The CDR3 covers 17 residues. V dropped 6 bases and J dropped 4; count of bases not matched to a gene: 9. CDR3 DNA sequence: TGTGCCAGCAGACCTAGGACTAGCGGGAGGAATGCAGATACGCAGTATTTT. This translates into CASRPRTSGRNADTQYF.

This clonotype has at least ten counts. The chain couples TRBV12-3 or TRBV12-4 to TRBJ1-1; D gene unclear. V lost 6 bases, J lost 4 bases, and 18 bases lay in between. The CDR3 has 15 amino acids. This CDR3 reads CASSTTPGGGTEAFF. The CDR3 nucleotides read TGTGCCAGCAGCACAACCCCAGGAGGTGGCACTGAAGCTTTCTTT.

This chain links TRBV20-1 with TRBJ2-3; D might be TRBD1 or TRBD2, each matching 5 bases. Germline V gene sequence: CDR1 DFQATT, CDR2 SNEGSKA (reference sequence). Trimming cost V 5 bases and J 0 bases, with 18 bases left between them. The CDR3 has 16 residues. CDR3 DNA sequence: TGCAGTGCTCCAGAAACCGGGACCGCTAGCACAGATACGCAGTATTTT. Its translation: CSAPETGTASTDTQYF.

The chain carries TRBV28 and TRBJ2-1, with 7 bases that match TRBD2. This CDR3 is built from 19 residues. Germline V gives CDR1 MDHEN, CDR2 SYDVKM. Germline trimming cut 3 bases from V and 6 bases from J; bases unmatched to any gene: 20. The CDR3 coding sequence is TGTGCCAGCAGTTTGTCACGGGGGAGGGTTGGCTATAATGGCAATGAGCAGTTCTTC. The encoded protein is CASSLSRGRVGYNGNEQFF.

The chain has TRBV20-1 and TRBJ1-2; TRBD1 agrees at 9 bases. The CDR3 length is 14 residues. The junction had 6 bases not matched to a gene; V was cut back by 5 bases and J by 2 bases. Per germline, CDR1 DFQATT and CDR2 SNEGSKA (reference sequence). The CDR3 is CSAPRGTGNYGYTF. The DNA of the CDR3 is TGCAGTGCTCCCAGGGGGACAGGGAACTATGGCTACACCTTC.

The V and J genes are TRBV6-6 and TRBJ2-5; tentatively, D is TRBD2 (5 bases). Looked up from germline, CDR1 is MNHNY and CDR2 is SVGAGI (reference sequence). V gave up 3 bases and J gave up 5 bases, with 13 bases separating them. The CDR3 is 14 residues long. The CDR3 region is CASSYEGSGETQYF. In DNA, the CDR3 is TGTGCCAGCAGTTATGAGGGTTCGGGGGAGACCCAGTACTTC.

This chain uses TRBV7-3 with TRBJ2-1; maybe TRBD1 (5 bases). V lost 0 bases and J 9 bases, leaving 9 bases between the germline ends. Germline V gene data show CDR1 as SGHTA and CDR2 as FQGTGA. There are 13 residues in the CDR3. CDR3: CASSLTADSEQFF. CDR3 bases: TGTGCCAGCAGCTTAACAGCCGACAGTGAGCAGTTCTTC.

This chain uses TRBV10-3 with TRBJ2-2; 7 bases map to TRBD1. V lost 6 bases, J lost 1 base, and 2 bases stayed unmatched. The CDR3 length is 14 residues. The germline V gene encodes CDR1 ENHRY and CDR2 SYGVKD. In DNA, the CDR3 is TGTGCCATCAGAACAGGGGAGAACACCGGGGAGCTGTTTTTT. Its translation: CAIRTGENTGELFF.

The CDR3 DNA sequence: TGTGCCGGTCAGACCCGAGAGACAGATACGCAGTATTTT. Translation: CAGQTRETDTQYF. V and J are TRBV7-8 and TRBJ2-3; no clear D. Germline V gene data show CDR1 as SGHVS and CDR2 as FQNEAQ. This CDR3 contains 13 residues. V lost 11 bases, J lost 3 bases, and 15 bases lay in between.

This chain links TRBV12-3 or TRBV12-4 with TRBJ2-3, with D perhaps TRBD2 (6 bases). CDR3 size: 13 residues. V gave up 8 bases and J gave up 3 bases, with 12 bases separating them. CDR3 sequence (DNA): TGTGCCAGCGGGTACGGGAGTACAGATACGCAGTATTTT. This codes for CASGYGSTDTQYF.

A remark on this clonotype: Sequence at one end of the junction differs from germline and may be a read error. The chain couples TRBV10-3 to TRBJ2-2; D tentatively fits TRBD1 or TRBD2 (5 bases each). The germline V gene encodes CDR1 ENHRY and CDR2 SYGVKD. CDR3 size: 15 residues. The DNA for the CDR3 is TGTGTCATCAGTGAAGGTCGGGACCGGACCGGGGAGCTGTTTTTT. Residues: CVISEGRDRTGELFF.

This chain uses TRBV3-1 with TRBJ2-1, with D perhaps TRBD2 (5 bases). The germline V and J ends were trimmed by 10 bases and 1 base, with 8 bases remaining between them. Germline V gene lookup returns CDR1 LGHDT and CDR2 YNNKEL (reference sequence). This CDR3 is built from 12 residues. The CDR3 sequence: CATGLSYNEQFF. CDR3 in DNA: TGTGCCACCGGACTGTCCTACAATGAGCAGTTCTTC.

The rearrangement links TRBV2 to TRBJ2-6, with D unresolved. Trimming took 6 bases from V and 0 from J, leaving 6 bases between them. Germline V lookup: CDR1 SNHLY, CDR2 FYNNEI. This CDR3 region has 14 residues. The CDR3 DNA reads TGTGCCAGCAGGATCAGCTCTGGGGCCAACGTCCTGACTTTC. It specifies CASRISSGANVLTF.

This chain connects TRBV5-1 to TRBJ1-1; no clear D. Trimming stripped 5 bases from V and 6 bases from J, with 14 bases between. The CDR3 is made up of 13 amino acids. Per the germline V gene, CDR1 is SGHRS and CDR2 is YFSETQ. The CDR3 DNA follows: TGCGCCAGCAGTTCCCACGGTTTACCTGAAGCTTTCTTT. Translated: CASSSHGLPEAFF. Drawing the rest from reference TRBV5-1 and TRBJ1-1, the complete variable domain is KAGVTQTPRYLIKTRGQQVTLSCSPISGHRSVSWYQQTPGQGLQFLFEYFSETQRNKGNFPGRFSGRQFSNSRSEMNVSTLELGDSALYLCASSSHGLPEAFFGQGTRLTVV.

The chain recombines TRBV29-1 with TRBJ2-1; 13 positions agree with TRBD2. Losses at the gene ends were 4 bases for V and 4 bases for J; bases not matched to a gene: 7. The CDR3 sequence is 16 residues long. The germline V gene encodes CDR1 SQVTM and CDR2 ANQGSEA. The CDR3, as DNA: TGCAGCGTTGCCGACTCGGGACTAGCGGGATACAATGAGCAGTTCTTC. This sequence encodes CSVADSGLAGYNEQFF.

A remark on this clonotype: A much larger clone is a single base away; this may be a read error. CDR3 in amino acids: CATFDRAHNEQYF. The CDR3 DNA follows: TGTGCCACCTTCGACAGGGCCCACAATGAGCAGTACTTC. The chain combines TRBV10-3 with TRBJ2-1, with 7 bases fitting TRBD1. The J call may be wrong; the DNA end is better matched by TRBJ2-7. Germline V CDR1 and CDR2: ENHRY, SYGVKD. This CDR3 has 13 amino acids.

This clonotype was detected a few times. This clone may be a read error of a much larger clone one base away. The rearrangement links TRBV10-3 to TRBJ2-1; 9 nucleotides align to TRBD2. The CDR3 is made up of 17 amino acids. CDR1 ENHRY and CDR2 SYGVKD come from the germline V gene. DNA of the CDR3: TGTGCCTTCAGTGAGTCACGAGCTAGCGGGGACAACAATGAGCAGTTCTTC. It yields the protein CAFSESRASGDNNEQFF.

This clonotype showed up many times. The chain uses TRBV7-2 and TRBJ2-5, with D maybe TRBD1 (5 bases). The J call may be wrong; the DNA end is better matched by TRBJ2-7. CDR3 length: 12 residues. Germline V gives CDR1 SGHTA, CDR2 FQGNSA. The CDR3 reads CASSRGNYEQYF. The CDR3 DNA is TGTGCCAGCAGCAGGGGAAACTACGAGCAGTACTTC.

The rearrangement joins TRBV7-2 to TRBJ1-3; TRBD1 might be the D (5 bases). The V end was cut by 5 bases, the J end by 2 bases, with 16 bases between. The CDR3 is 16 amino acids. CDR1 SGHTA and CDR2 FQGNSA come from the germline V gene. CDR3 bases: TGTGCCAGCAGCCCAATCGTCCGGGGGACTGGAAACACCATATATTTT. Translated: CASSPIVRGTGNTIYF.